This TCR beta chain was identified in a study of T cells in Graves' hyperthyroidism and ophthalmopathy. The CDR3 regions of TCR beta were amplified from RNA transcripts. HTBI primers were the set used in a first-round RT-PCR of the TCR CDR3. TCRdb recomputed calls from the multiplex PCR reads with MiXCR, one row per CDR3 protein. The profile shows 280,000 or so distinct CDR3 sequences, about 15% of them singletons. Per the germline V gene, CDR1 is SGHRS and CDR2 is YFSETQ. V lost 4 bases, J lost 4 bases, and 20 bases lay in between. CDR3 size: 16 residues. Study findings and constraints: Peripheral blood also featured most of the thyroid clonotypes expanded above 0.001.

Hyperthyroidism in the patients, aged 18 to 65, was newly diagnosed and under 2 months in duration. This clonotype was detected many times. Its antigen is unknown. The chain recombines TRBV5-1 with TRBJ2-5, with D perhaps matching TRBD1 (5 bases). The sequenced material came from blood. This sequence originates from a woman in her forties or fifties with Graves' hyperthyroidism that later progressed to Graves' ophthalmopathy. The CDR3 sequence is CASSRNSGISRETQYF. The CDR3 nucleotides are TGCGCCAGCAGCCGGAACTCAGGGATAAGCCGAGAGACCCAGTACTTC.